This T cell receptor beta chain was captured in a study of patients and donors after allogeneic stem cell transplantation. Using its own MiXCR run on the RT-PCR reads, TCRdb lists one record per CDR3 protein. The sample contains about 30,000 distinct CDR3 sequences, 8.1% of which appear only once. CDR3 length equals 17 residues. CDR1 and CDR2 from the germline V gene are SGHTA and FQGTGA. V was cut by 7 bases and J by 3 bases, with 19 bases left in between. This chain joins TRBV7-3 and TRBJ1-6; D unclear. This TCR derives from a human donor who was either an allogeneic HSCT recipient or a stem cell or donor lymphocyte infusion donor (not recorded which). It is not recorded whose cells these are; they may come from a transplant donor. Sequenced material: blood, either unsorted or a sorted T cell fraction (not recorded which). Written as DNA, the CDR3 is TGTGCCAGCAACCACCGAACCTTTCCCAGCTATAATTCACCCCTCCACTTT. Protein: CASNHRTFPSYNSPLHF.